This T cell receptor (beta chain) stems from a study of blood T cell repertoires in COVID-19. Per the original methods: Nucleated cell number was recorded as an estimate derived from reference gene primer amplification. Data came from immunoSEQ multiplex PCR; TCRdb stores just in-frame clones and leaves some out. V, J and clone size are those of that table, while D and trimming were read from the DNA. The sample yields roughly 200,000 clones, approximately 81% seen once. V lost 0 bases and J lost 2; bases outside the gene matches: 2. This CDR3 has 15 residues. Germline V gene sequence: CDR1 LNHNV, CDR2 YYDKDF (reference sequence). Participants spanned ages about 18 to 90 years and resided in about two dozen US areas. Assignment of participants to cohorts was predicated upon participant-reported clinical history.

The TCR originated in a man aged 40-49 years who had recovered from COVID-19. This chain uses TRBV15 with TRBJ2-3, with TRBD2 matching 7 bases. Input material: PBMCs or T cells enriched from blood (not recorded which). CDR3 protein: CATSRDLAATDTQYF. In DNA form, the CDR3 reads TGTGCCACCAGCAGAGACCTAGCGGCCACAGATACGCAGTATTTT.